This TCR beta chain was sequenced in a study of read filtering for tumor transcriptome and immune sequencing. This clonotype was counted ten times or more. Molecular barcoded adaptors covering alpha/delta and beta/gamma chains were used on roughly 400 ng RNA. TCRdb itself ran the reads through MiXCR, one entry per CDR3 protein. Of roughly 130,000 distinct CDR3 sequences detected, over 10% appear once; the ten largest clones hold approximately 10%. The clonotype comes from a donor at least 40 years old with multiple myeloma. The specimen was a population of CD138-negative cells sorted from bone marrow.

In DNA, the CDR3 is TGTGCCAGCAGCTCTTTAGCGGGAGGAGAAAAACTGTTTTTT. It specifies CASSSLAGGEKLFF. The V call is TRBV5-5, the J call TRBJ1-4, with D unclear. This CDR3 comprises 14 residues. Between the trimmed V and J ends, which lost 3 bases and 8 bases, there was a span of 14 bases. Germline lookup yields CDR1 SGHKS and CDR2 YYEKEE (reference sequence).